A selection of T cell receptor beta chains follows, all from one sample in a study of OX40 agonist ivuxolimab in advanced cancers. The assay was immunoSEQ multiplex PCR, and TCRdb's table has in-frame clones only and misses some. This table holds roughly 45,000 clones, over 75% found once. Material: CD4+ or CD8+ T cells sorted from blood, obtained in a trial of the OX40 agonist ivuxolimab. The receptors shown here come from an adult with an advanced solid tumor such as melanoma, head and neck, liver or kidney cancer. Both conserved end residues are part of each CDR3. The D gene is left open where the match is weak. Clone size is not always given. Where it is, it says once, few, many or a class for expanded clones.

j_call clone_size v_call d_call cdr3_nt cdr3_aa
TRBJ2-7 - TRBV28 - TGTGCCAGCAGCCCCTCTGGGGAGATCTACGAGCAGTACTTC CASSPSGEIYEQYF
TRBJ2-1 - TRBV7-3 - TGTGCCAGCTCGGAGGGGGAGAGCTCCTACAATGAGCAGTTCTTC CASSEGESSYNEQFF
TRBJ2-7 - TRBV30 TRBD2 TGTGCCTGGAGTGCTAGCGGGATAGCCTACGAGCAGTACTTC CAWSASGIAYEQYF
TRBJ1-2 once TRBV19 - TGTGCCAGTAGTGGATACGGTTATGGCTACACCTTC CASSGYGYGYTF
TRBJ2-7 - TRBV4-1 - TGCGCCAGCAGCCAAGACGAGCCTCCCTACGAGCAGTACTTC CASSQDEPPYEQYF
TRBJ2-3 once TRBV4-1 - TGCGCCAGCAGCCAAGGTAAAATAGCGGACCCCCGGACAGATACGCAGTATTTT CASSQGKIADPRTDTQYF
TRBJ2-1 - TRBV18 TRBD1 TGTGCCAGCTCACCACAGGACTCCGGGACAGGAGACAATGAGCAGTTCTTC CASSPQDSGTGDNEQFF
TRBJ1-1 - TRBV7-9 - TGTGCCAGCAGCGAACAACAAAACACTGAAGCTTTCTTT CASSEQQNTEAFF
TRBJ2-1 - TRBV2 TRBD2 TGTGCCAGCGTTGGGCTAGCGGTTGAGCAGTTCTTC CASVGLAVEQFF
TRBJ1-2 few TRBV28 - TGTGCCAGCAGTTTATCGGAACGTGGCCTCTCCTTC CASSLSERGLSF